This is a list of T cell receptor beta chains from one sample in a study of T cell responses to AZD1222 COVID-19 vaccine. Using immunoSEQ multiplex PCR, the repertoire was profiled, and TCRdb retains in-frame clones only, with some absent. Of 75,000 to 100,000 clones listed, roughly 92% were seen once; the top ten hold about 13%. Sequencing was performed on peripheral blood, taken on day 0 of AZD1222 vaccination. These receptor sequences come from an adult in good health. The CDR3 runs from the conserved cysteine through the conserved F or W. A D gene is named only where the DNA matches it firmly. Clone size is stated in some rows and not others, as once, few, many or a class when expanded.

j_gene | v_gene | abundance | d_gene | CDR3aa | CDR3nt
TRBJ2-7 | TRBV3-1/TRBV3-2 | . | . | CASSQGYEQYF | TGTGCCAGCAGCCAAGGGTACGAGCAGTACTTC
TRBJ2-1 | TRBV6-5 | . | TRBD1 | CASVDRGLSYNEQFF | TGTGCCAGCGTCGACAGGGGACTCTCCTACAATGAGCAGTTCTTC
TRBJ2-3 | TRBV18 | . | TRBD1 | CASSPPGQGDSTDTQYF | TGTGCCAGCTCACCACCGGGACAGGGCGATAGTACAGATACGCAGTATTTT
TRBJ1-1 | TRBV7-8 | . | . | CASSLRLEVNTEAFF | TGTGCCAGCAGCTTACGGCTTGAGGTGAACACTGAAGCTTTCTTT
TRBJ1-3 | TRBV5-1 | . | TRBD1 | CASSLQGVGNTIYF | TGCGCCAGCAGCTTACAGGGGGTAGGAAACACCATATATTTT
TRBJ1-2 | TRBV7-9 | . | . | CASRRPGSRKANYGYTF | TGTGCCAGCAGAAGACCAGGGTCGCGAAAAGCTAACTATGGCTACACCTTC
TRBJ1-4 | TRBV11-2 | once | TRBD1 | CASSLGGTGGGEKLFF | TGTGCCAGCAGCTTAGGCGGCACAGGGGGCGGTGAAAAACTGTTTTTT
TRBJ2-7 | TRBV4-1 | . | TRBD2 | CASSQAVRREGRYEQYF | TGCGCCAGCAGCCAAGCCGTGAGGCGGGAGGGCCGATACGAGCAGTACTTC
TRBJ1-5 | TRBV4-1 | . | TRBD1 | CASSQMGQGNQPQHF | TGCGCCAGCAGCCAAATGGGACAGGGCAATCAGCCCCAGCATTTT
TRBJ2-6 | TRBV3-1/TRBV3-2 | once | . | CASSQDSKAVRSTNVLTF | TGTGCCAGCAGCCAAGATAGTAAGGCGGTGAGGTCGACCAACGTCCTGACTTTC
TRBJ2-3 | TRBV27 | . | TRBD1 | CASSWGQGSADTQYF | TGTGCCAGCAGTTGGGGACAGGGGAGCGCAGATACGCAGTATTTT
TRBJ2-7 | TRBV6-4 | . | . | CASSVTAGQYEQYF | TGTGCCAGCAGTGTTACCGCAGGCCAATACGAGCAGTACTTC
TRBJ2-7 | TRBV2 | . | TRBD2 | CASSTGLALAYEQYF | TGTGCCAGCAGTACCGGACTAGCGCTCGCCTACGAGCAGTACTTC
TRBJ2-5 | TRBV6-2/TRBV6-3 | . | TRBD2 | CASSYVTSGPRETQYF | TGTGCCAGCAGTTACGTTACTAGCGGTCCCCGAGAGACCCAGTACTTC
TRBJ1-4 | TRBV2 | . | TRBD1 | CASSDTGGQGGEKLFF | TGTGCCAGCAGTGACACCGGGGGACAGGGTGGTGAAAAACTGTTTTTT
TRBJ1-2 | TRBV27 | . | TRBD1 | CASSPPPGGGGYTF | TGTGCCAGCAGTCCCCCTCCAGGGGGCGGTGGCTACACCTTC
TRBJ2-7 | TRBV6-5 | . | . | CASSYSGGNLYEQYF | TGTGCCAGCAGTTACTCTGGGGGAAACCTCTACGAGCAGTACTTC
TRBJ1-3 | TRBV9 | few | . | CASQRGDTGNTIYF | TGTGCCAGCCAACGGGGGGACACTGGAAACACCATATATTTT
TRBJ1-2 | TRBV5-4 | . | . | CASSHSQGYGYTF | TGTGCCAGCAGCCACTCACAGGGCTATGGCTACACCTTC
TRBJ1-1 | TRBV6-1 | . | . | CASSEGRGTEAFF | TGTGCCAGCAGTGAAGGGCGGGGCACTGAAGCTTTCTTT
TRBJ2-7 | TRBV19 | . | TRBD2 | CASPYTAGTSGSSPTYEQYF | TGTGCCAGCCCCTACACAGCCGGGACTAGCGGGAGTTCTCCAACCTACGAGCAGTACTTC
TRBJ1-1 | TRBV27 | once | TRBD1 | CASSFDRVNTEAFF | TGTGCCAGCAGTTTTGACAGGGTGAACACTGAAGCTTTCTTT
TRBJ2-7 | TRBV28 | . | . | CASSPGWSITPPYEQYF | TGTGCCAGCAGTCCCGGTTGGTCTATAACTCCGCCCTACGAGCAGTACTTC
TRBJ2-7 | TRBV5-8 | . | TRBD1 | CASSLKGGTGTSEQYF | TGTGCCAGCAGCTTAAAAGGCGGGACAGGGACCTCCGAGCAGTACTTC
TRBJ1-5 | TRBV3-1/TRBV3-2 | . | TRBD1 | CASSPTGGGQPQHF | TGTGCCAGCAGCCCGACAGGGGGCGGTCAGCCCCAGCATTTT
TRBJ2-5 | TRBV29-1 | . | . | CSGGVREETQYF | TGCAGCGGGGGGGTCAGGGAAGAGACCCAGTACTTC
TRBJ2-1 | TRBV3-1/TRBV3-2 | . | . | CASSSRQTTRSINEQFF | TGTGCCAGCAGCTCACGACAAACTACCCGAAGTATCAATGAGCAGTTCTTC
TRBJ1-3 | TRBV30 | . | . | CGQAFSGNTIYF | TGTGGTCAGGCCTTCTCTGGAAACACCATATATTTT
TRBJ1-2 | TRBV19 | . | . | CASNKRGEQGGYGYTF | TGTGCCAGTAATAAAAGGGGGGAACAGGGAGGCTATGGCTACACCTTC
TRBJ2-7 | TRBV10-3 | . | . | CAISEGQPYEQYF | TGTGCCATCAGTGAGGGGCAGCCCTACGAGCAGTACTTC
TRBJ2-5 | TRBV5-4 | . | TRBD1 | CASSSTGEETQYF | TGTGCCAGCAGCTCTACAGGGGAAGAGACCCAGTACTTC
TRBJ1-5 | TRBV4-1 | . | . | CASSPAGTPNQPQHF | TGCGCCAGCAGCCCAGCAGGGACACCAAATCAGCCCCAGCATTTT
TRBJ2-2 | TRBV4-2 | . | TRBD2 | CASSQALAGGTGELFF | TGTGCCAGCAGCCAAGCACTAGCGGGAGGAACCGGGGAGCTGTTTTTT
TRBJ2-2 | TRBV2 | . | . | CASSGQGYTGELFF | TGTGCCAGCAGTGGTCAAGGGTATACCGGGGAGCTGTTTTTT
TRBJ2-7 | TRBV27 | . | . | CASSLSYGGYEQYF | TGTGCCAGCAGTTTATCGTACGGGGGCTACGAGCAGTACTTC
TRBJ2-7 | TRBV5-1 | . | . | CASSIGHEQYF | TGCGCCAGCAGCATCGGGCACGAGCAGTACTTC
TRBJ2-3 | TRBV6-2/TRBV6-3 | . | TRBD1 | CASSPVTGTGGGDTQYF | TGTGCCAGCAGCCCTGTGACCGGGACAGGGGGAGGAGATACGCAGTATTTT
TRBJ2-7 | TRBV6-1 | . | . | CASSEIVYEQYF | TGTGCCAGCAGTGAAATTGTCTACGAGCAGTACTTC
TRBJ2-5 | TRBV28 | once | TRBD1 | CASSIPTGGFQETQYF | TGTGCCAGCAGTATTCCGACAGGGGGGTTCCAAGAGACCCAGTACTTC
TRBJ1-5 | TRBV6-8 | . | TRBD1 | CASSYRGHQPQHF | TGTGCCAGCAGTTACAGGGGGCATCAGCCCCAGCATTTT
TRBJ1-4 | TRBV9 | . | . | CASSVGPTVSNEKLFF | TGTGCCAGCAGCGTAGGGCCGACGGTATCTAATGAAAAACTGTTTTTT
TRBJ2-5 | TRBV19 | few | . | CASSGDRKETQYF | TGTGCCAGTAGTGGCGACAGGAAAGAGACCCAGTACTTC
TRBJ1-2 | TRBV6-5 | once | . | CASSYSGDGYTF | TGTGCCAGCAGTTACTCAGGGGATGGCTACACCTTC
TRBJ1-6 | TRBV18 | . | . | CASSPQGGNSPLHF | TGTGCCAGCTCACCACAGGGAGGTAATTCACCCCTCCACTTT
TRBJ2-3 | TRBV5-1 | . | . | CASSLKADTQYF | TGCGCCAGCAGCTTGAAGGCAGATACGCAGTATTTT
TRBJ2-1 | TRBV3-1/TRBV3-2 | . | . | CASSQEGDASYNEQFF | TGTGCCAGCAGCCAAGAAGGAGACGCCTCCTACAATGAGCAGTTCTTC
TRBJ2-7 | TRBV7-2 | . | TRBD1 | CASSEGQAATYEQYF | TGTGCCAGCAGCGAAGGACAGGCAGCGACCTACGAGCAGTACTTC
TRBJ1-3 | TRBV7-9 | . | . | CASSLNLGRGNTIYF | TGTGCCAGCAGCTTAAACCTAGGTCGTGGAAACACCATATATTTT
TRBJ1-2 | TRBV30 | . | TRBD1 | CAWSSGGGDGYTF | TGTGCCTGGAGTTCCGGAGGGGGCGATGGCTACACCTTC
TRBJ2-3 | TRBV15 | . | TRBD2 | CATSSGTSGRVDTQYF | TGTGCCACCAGCTCAGGGACTAGCGGGAGGGTAGATACGCAGTATTTT
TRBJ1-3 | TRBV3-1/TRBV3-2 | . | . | CASSQLSRGGNTIYF | TGTGCCAGCAGCCAACTTTCCAGGGGCGGAAACACCATATATTTT
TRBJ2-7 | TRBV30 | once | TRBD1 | CAWDRGSDEQYF | TGTGCCTGGGACAGGGGTTCCGACGAGCAGTACTTC
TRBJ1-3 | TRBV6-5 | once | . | CASSSSIGNTIYF | TGTGCCAGCAGTTCCTCGATTGGAAACACCATATATTTT
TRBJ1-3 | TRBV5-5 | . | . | CASSLRIGADSGNTIYF | TGTGCCAGCAGCCTGAGGATAGGGGCGGACTCTGGAAACACCATATATTTT
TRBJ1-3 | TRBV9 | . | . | CASSAGGWNTIYF | TGTGCCAGCAGCGCCGGGGGTTGGAACACCATATATTTT
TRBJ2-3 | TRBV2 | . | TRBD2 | CASSAGGGSTDTQYF | TGTGCCAGCAGTGCAGGCGGGGGATCCACAGATACGCAGTATTTT
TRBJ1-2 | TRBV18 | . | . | CASSWAREAYGYTF | TGTGCCAGCTCTTGGGCCAGGGAGGCCTATGGCTACACCTTC